Listed below are T cell receptor beta chains from one sample, sequenced in a study of Graves' ophthalmopathy and Graves' hyperthyroidism. TCRdb analysed the multiplex PCR reads with MiXCR anew, one entry per CDR3 protein. In the table there are about 160,000 distinct CDR3 sequences, about two fifths of which are singletons. Source material: peripheral blood. These receptors all come from a man aged 25 to 45 with Graves' ophthalmopathy. Both conserved end residues are part of each CDR3. Fields, in order: clone size, D gene, V gene, J gene, CDR3 DNA, CDR3 protein. A D gene is named only where the DNA matches it firmly. Clone sizes are given selectively: once, few, many, or a class where the clone is expanded.

size: -; D: TRBD2; V: TRBV10-3; J: TRBJ2-7; DNA: TGTGCCATCAGTCATAGCGGGAGAGTAGGCTACGAGCAGTACTTC; CDR3: CAISHSGRVGYEQYF
size: many; D: -; V: TRBV6-2/TRBV6-3; J: TRBJ2-7; DNA: TGTGCCAGCAGTAAGGTAGGGGGGCCTTACGAGCAGTACTTC; CDR3: CASSKVGGPYEQYF
size: -; D: TRBD1; V: TRBV6-1; J: TRBJ2-7; DNA: TGTGCCAGCACCGCGGACAGGGATGACTACGAGCAGTACTTC; CDR3: CASTADRDDYEQYF
size: many; D: TRBD1; V: TRBV20-1; J: TRBJ2-7; DNA: TGCAGTGCTAGCGACAGGGGTCCCTACGAGCAGTACTTC; CDR3: CSASDRGPYEQYF
size: once; D: -; V: TRBV11-2; J: TRBJ2-7; DNA: TGTGCCAGCAGCTTAGATCTAGGCGGTCCCTACGAGCAGTACTTC; CDR3: CASSLDLGGPYEQYF
size: many; D: -; V: TRBV6-6; J: TRBJ2-6; DNA: TGTGCCAGCAGGCGATTCAGGACTGACAGCTCTGGGGCCAACGTCCTGACTTTC; CDR3: CASRRFRTDSSGANVLTF
size: many; D: -; V: TRBV9; J: TRBJ2-7; DNA: TGTGCCAGCAGCGTAGGGAGCTCCTACGAGCAGTACTTC; CDR3: CASSVGSSYEQYF
size: -; D: -; V: TRBV24-1; J: TRBJ1-2; DNA: TGTGCCACCAGTGATTTCACAGCTAACTATGGCTACACCTTC; CDR3: CATSDFTANYGYTF
size: many; D: -; V: TRBV6-2/TRBV6-3; J: TRBJ1-1; DNA: TGTGCCAGCAGCCTTGCGGGGGGACTGACTGAAGCTTTCTTT; CDR3: CASSLAGGLTEAFF
size: -; D: -; V: TRBV20-1; J: TRBJ1-1; DNA: TGCAGTGCTTTGAGGGGGGGCCTTCTGAACACTGAAGCTTTCTTT; CDR3: CSALRGGLLNTEAFF
size: -; D: -; V: TRBV20-1; J: TRBJ1-2; DNA: TGCAGTGCTAGAGAGGGCTACACCTTC; CDR3: CSAREGYTF
size: many; D: -; V: TRBV28; J: TRBJ1-1; DNA: TGTGCCAGCAGTTTGTACCTGAACACTGAAGCTTTCTTT; CDR3: CASSLYLNTEAFF
size: -; D: TRBD2; V: TRBV7-2; J: TRBJ2-5; DNA: TGTGCCAGCACCGTAGCGGGAGGCGGAGAGACCCAGTACTTC; CDR3: CASTVAGGGETQYF
size: few; D: -; V: TRBV6-2/TRBV6-3; J: TRBJ1-2; DNA: TGTGCCACCTCGTCAGCGGATTGGGATGGCTACACCTTC; CDR3: CATSSADWDGYTF
size: many; D: -; V: TRBV19; J: TRBJ1-1; DNA: TGTGCCAGTAGTCCCCCCCAACGGAGCCCCACCCAGACCGAAGCTTTCTTT; CDR3: CASSPPQRSPTQTEAFF
size: many; D: -; V: TRBV29-1; J: TRBJ2-7; DNA: TGCAGCGTTGAAGGAATGGGGACCAACTACGAGCAGTACTTC; CDR3: CSVEGMGTNYEQYF
size: -; D: -; V: TRBV20-1; J: TRBJ2-7; DNA: TGCAGTGCTCCGTCAGGGGCAGTACCGCGACCTTACGAGCAGTACTTC; CDR3: CSAPSGAVPRPYEQYF
size: many; D: -; V: TRBV20-1; J: TRBJ2-5; DNA: TGCAGTGCCCGCGTCCGAACCCAAGAGACCCAGTACTTC; CDR3: CSARVRTQETQYF
size: many; D: -; V: TRBV30; J: TRBJ2-7; DNA: TGTGCCTGGAGCCCCGGGTCCTACGAGCAGTACTTC; CDR3: CAWSPGSYEQYF
size: many; D: TRBD1; V: TRBV20-1; J: TRBJ2-7; DNA: TGCAGTGTTCAGGGGGCGCAGGGCGAGCAGTACTTC; CDR3: CSVQGAQGEQYF
size: -; D: -; V: TRBV7-3; J: TRBJ2-5; DNA: TGTGCCAGCAGCCCACAGAACGGCCAGCCGTTGTACTTC; CDR3: CASSPQNGQPLYF
size: many; D: TRBD1; V: TRBV6-1; J: TRBJ2-5; DNA: TGTGCCAGCAGTGAGAGGACAGGGCGGAGGGGAGAGACCCAGTACTTC; CDR3: CASSERTGRRGETQYF
size: -; D: -; V: TRBV12-3/TRBV12-4; J: TRBJ1-3; DNA: TGTGCCAGCAGTATTGCCGGACGGACCTCTGGAAACACCATATATTTT; CDR3: CASSIAGRTSGNTIYF
size: -; D: -; V: TRBV12-3/TRBV12-4; J: TRBJ2-5; DNA: TGTGCCAGCAGTTTAGGTCTGGGGGGCCGGGAGACCCAGTACTTC; CDR3: CASSLGLGGRETQYF
size: many; D: -; V: TRBV5-1; J: TRBJ1-2; DNA: TGCGCCAGCAGCGGGGGGGACATCATCGGCGGCTACACCTTC; CDR3: CASSGGDIIGGYTF
size: many; D: TRBD1; V: TRBV6-5; J: TRBJ2-7; DNA: TGTGCCAGCAGTTCTAACGAAAAGACAGGGGTTGACGAGCAGTACTTC; CDR3: CASSSNEKTGVDEQYF
size: -; D: -; V: TRBV30; J: TRBJ2-7; DNA: TGTGCCTGGAGTGAGGACGTTTACGAGCAGTACTTC; CDR3: CAWSEDVYEQYF
size: -; D: -; V: TRBV12-3/TRBV12-4; J: TRBJ1-1; DNA: TGTGCCAGCAGTCCCGGCATGGAAGCTTTCTTT; CDR3: CASSPGMEAFF
size: once; D: TRBD1; V: TRBV12-3/TRBV12-4; J: TRBJ1-6; DNA: TGTGCCAGCAGTTTATCAGGGGGCAGTTCACCCCTCCACTTT; CDR3: CASSLSGGSSPLHF
size: many; D: -; V: TRBV6-5; J: TRBJ1-5; DNA: TGTGCCAGCTCGCGGGAGGGGGGAAGCAATCAGCCCCAGCATTTT; CDR3: CASSREGGSNQPQHF
size: -; D: TRBD1; V: TRBV6-5; J: TRBJ1-1; DNA: TGTGCCAGCAGTTCAGGGGGCAGTAACACTGAAGCTTTCTTT; CDR3: CASSSGGSNTEAFF
size: many; D: TRBD1; V: TRBV28; J: TRBJ1-5; DNA: TGTGCCAGCAGTTTACCACAGGGGACGATTAGCAATCAGCCCCAGCATTTT; CDR3: CASSLPQGTISNQPQHF
size: -; D: TRBD1; V: TRBV6-5; J: TRBJ2-5; DNA: TGTGCCAGCAGTTACTCCGGGACAGGGAGTGTTGAGACCCAGTACTTC; CDR3: CASSYSGTGSVETQYF
size: once; D: -; V: TRBV19; J: TRBJ2-4; DNA: TGTGCCAGTAGGTTTTTAGGAGAAACGGGTCAGTACTTC; CDR3: CASRFLGETGQYF
size: many; D: -; V: TRBV6-5; J: TRBJ2-7; DNA: TGTGCCAGCAGTTACCCCCAGGTAGCGAGCTCCTACGAGCAGTACTTC; CDR3: CASSYPQVASSYEQYF
size: many; D: -; V: TRBV28; J: TRBJ1-5; DNA: TGTGCCAGCAGTTTGCAGGCGGGGGGCAATCAGCCCCAGCATTTT; CDR3: CASSLQAGGNQPQHF
size: -; D: TRBD2; V: TRBV6-5; J: TRBJ2-5; DNA: TGTGCCAGCAGTTACGGGCGGACTAGCGGTGGAGAGACCCAGTACTTC; CDR3: CASSYGRTSGGETQYF
size: -; D: TRBD1; V: TRBV6-5; J: TRBJ1-1; DNA: TGTGCCAGCAGTTCCGCTTGGAGGGGGCCTTCGAACACTGAAGCTTTCTTT; CDR3: CASSSAWRGPSNTEAFF
size: -; D: TRBD1; V: TRBV6-2/TRBV6-3; J: TRBJ1-2; DNA: TGTGCCAGCAACGACAGGGACCTCTTCGTCTATGGCTACACCTTC; CDR3: CASNDRDLFVYGYTF
size: once; D: -; V: TRBV11-2; J: TRBJ2-7; DNA: TGTGCCAGCAGCTTATCCTCGCTCGGGGATGAGGAATACGAGCAGTACTTC; CDR3: CASSLSSLGDEEYEQYF
size: many; D: TRBD2; V: TRBV6-2/TRBV6-3; J: TRBJ2-7; DNA: TGTGCCAGCACCGGCTCGAGGGTAGCGGGACCCTACGAGCAGTACTTC; CDR3: CASTGSRVAGPYEQYF
size: many; D: TRBD1; V: TRBV11-2; J: TRBJ2-5; DNA: TGTGCCAGCAGCCCCTCCGGGACAGGGGGAGAGACCCAGTACTTC; CDR3: CASSPSGTGGETQYF
size: -; D: TRBD2; V: TRBV6-5; J: TRBJ2-7; DNA: TGTGCCAGCAGTTACTCGAGCGGGAGTGACTACGAGCAGTACTTC; CDR3: CASSYSSGSDYEQYF
size: -; D: -; V: TRBV28; J: TRBJ1-6; DNA: TGTGCCAGCAGTCCAACCGGGGATAATTCACCCCTCCACTTT; CDR3: CASSPTGDNSPLHF
size: -; D: TRBD2; V: TRBV7-8; J: TRBJ2-5; DNA: TGTGCCAGCAGCTTGCTAGCGGGAGCGGGGGAGACCCAGTACTTC; CDR3: CASSLLAGAGETQYF
size: -; D: -; V: TRBV28; J: TRBJ2-5; DNA: TGTGCCAGCAGCAAAAGGGGAGTTACGATTCAAGAGACCCAGTACTTC; CDR3: CASSKRGVTIQETQYF
size: -; D: TRBD1; V: TRBV6-5; J: TRBJ2-7; DNA: TGTGCCAGCAGGTACGGCCGGGACAGGGATACCGAGCAGTACTTC; CDR3: CASRYGRDRDTEQYF
size: once; D: -; V: TRBV27; J: TRBJ2-5; DNA: TGTGCCAGCGGTTTGTCCCTCCGGGGTGAGACCCAGTACTTC; CDR3: CASGLSLRGETQYF
size: many; D: -; V: TRBV5-1; J: TRBJ2-2; DNA: TGCGCCAGCAGCTTGGTGGGAGCGAACACCGGGGAGCTGTTTTTT; CDR3: CASSLVGANTGELFF
size: -; D: -; V: TRBV12-3/TRBV12-4; J: TRBJ1-1; DNA: TGTGCCAGCAGTTTCCTAGGGGGGCTTACAACCAACACTGAAGCTTTCTTT; CDR3: CASSFLGGLTTNTEAFF
size: -; D: -; V: TRBV12-3/TRBV12-4; J: TRBJ2-5; DNA: TGTGCCAGCAGCCCGGGGGCGGGAGTGGAGACCCAGTACTTC; CDR3: CASSPGAGVETQYF
size: many; D: -; V: TRBV19; J: TRBJ2-7; DNA: TGTGCCAGTAGAGGGGAATACGAGCAGTACTTC; CDR3: CASRGEYEQYF
size: many; D: TRBD1; V: TRBV7-3; J: TRBJ1-3; DNA: TGTGCCAGCAGCCTCACAGGGGGCACTGGAAACACCATATATTTT; CDR3: CASSLTGGTGNTIYF
size: many; D: TRBD2; V: TRBV3-1; J: TRBJ2-5; DNA: TGTGCCAGCAGCCAAGTCGCCGGGAGGGTGCAAGAGACCCAGTACTTC; CDR3: CASSQVAGRVQETQYF
size: few; D: TRBD1; V: TRBV6-5; J: TRBJ1-2; DNA: TGTGCCAGCAGTTACATCGAGGGGGCATCCTATGGCTACACCTTC; CDR3: CASSYIEGASYGYTF
size: -; D: -; V: TRBV11-2; J: TRBJ1-1; DNA: TGTGCCAGCAGCTTTGGGGGCAGGATGAACACTGAAGCTTTCTTT; CDR3: CASSFGGRMNTEAFF
size: many; D: TRBD1; V: TRBV11-2; J: TRBJ2-7; DNA: TGTGCCAGCAGCTTGGGACAGGGGACGGGAGAGCAGTACTTC; CDR3: CASSLGQGTGEQYF